The clone carrying this T cell receptor (beta chain) is a singleton in its sample. Cohorts were based on clinical histories the participants reported. V was clipped by 6 bases and J by 0 bases; unmatched bases: 10. The CDR3 length is 16 residues. Germline V gene data show CDR1 as MNHEY and CDR2 as SMNVEV (reference sequence). Per the original data handling: Estimation of nucleated cell counts relied on the amplification of reference gene primers. Clones were read by immunoSEQ multiplex PCR, and TCRdb kept only the in-frame ones, dropping some. The D gene and trimming were derived from the DNA, and the V and J assignments and clone size from that table. Of roughly 250,000 clones in the sample, about nine tenths were seen once. This sample is part of a study of blood T cell repertoires in COVID-19. Overall study: Specimens from acute and convalescent COVID-19 originated in the United States, Italy and Spain. The cDNA or gDNA used as material had been derived from T cells, B-cell-depleted T cells, or PBMCs.

The chain employs TRBV27 and TRBJ1-1, with TRBD1 matching 7 bases. The TCR originated in a woman aged 30 to 39 with acute COVID-19. Input material: PBMCs or T cells enriched from blood (not recorded which). The CDR3 spells CASRLEGGAMNTEAFF. The CDR3 DNA follows: TGTGCCAGCAGACTCGAAGGGGGCGCGATGAACACTGAAGCTTTCTTT.